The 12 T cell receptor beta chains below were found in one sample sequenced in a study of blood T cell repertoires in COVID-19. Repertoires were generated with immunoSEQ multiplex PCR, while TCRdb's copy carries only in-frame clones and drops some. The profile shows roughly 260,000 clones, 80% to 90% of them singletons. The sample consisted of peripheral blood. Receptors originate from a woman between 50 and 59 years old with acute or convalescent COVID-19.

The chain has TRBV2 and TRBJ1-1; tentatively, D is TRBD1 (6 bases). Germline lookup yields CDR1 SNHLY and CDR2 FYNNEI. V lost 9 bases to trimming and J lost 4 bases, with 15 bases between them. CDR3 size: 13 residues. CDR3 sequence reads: CASGGARVTEAFF. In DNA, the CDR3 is TGTGCCAGTGGGGGGGCGCGGGTCACTGAAGCTTTCTTT.

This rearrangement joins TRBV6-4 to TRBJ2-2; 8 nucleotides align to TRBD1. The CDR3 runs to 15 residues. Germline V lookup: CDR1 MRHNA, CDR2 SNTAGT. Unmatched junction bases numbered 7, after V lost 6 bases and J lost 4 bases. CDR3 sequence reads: CASRKGQGGTGELFF. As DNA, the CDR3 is TGTGCCAGCAGAAAAGGACAGGGCGGCACCGGGGAGCTGTTTTTT.

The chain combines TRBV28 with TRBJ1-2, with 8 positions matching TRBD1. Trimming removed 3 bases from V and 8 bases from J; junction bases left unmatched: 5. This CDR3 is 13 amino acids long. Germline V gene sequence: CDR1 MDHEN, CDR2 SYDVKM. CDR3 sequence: CASSFTGGTGYTF. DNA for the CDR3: TGTGCCAGCAGTTTTACAGGGGGAACGGGCTACACCTTC.

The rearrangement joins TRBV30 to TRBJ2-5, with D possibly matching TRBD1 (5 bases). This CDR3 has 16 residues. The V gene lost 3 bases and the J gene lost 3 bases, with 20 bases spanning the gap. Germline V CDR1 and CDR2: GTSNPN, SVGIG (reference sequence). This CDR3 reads CAWSPPGRAQKETQYF. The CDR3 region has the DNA TGTGCCTGGAGCCCCCCCGGCAGGGCTCAGAAAGAGACCCAGTACTTC.

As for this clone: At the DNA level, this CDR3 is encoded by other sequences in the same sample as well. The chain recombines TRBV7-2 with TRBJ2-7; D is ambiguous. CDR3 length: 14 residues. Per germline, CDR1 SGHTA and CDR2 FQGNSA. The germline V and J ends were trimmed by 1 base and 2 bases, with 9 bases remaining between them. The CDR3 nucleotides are TGTGCCAGCAGCTTAGTTAGCAGAACCTACGAGCAGTACTTC. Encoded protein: CASSLVSRTYEQYF.

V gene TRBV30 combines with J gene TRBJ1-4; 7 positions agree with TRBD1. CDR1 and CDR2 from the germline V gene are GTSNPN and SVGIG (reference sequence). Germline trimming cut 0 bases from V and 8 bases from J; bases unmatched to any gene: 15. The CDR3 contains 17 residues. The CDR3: CAWSVRRGRGIVEKLFF. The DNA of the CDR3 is TGTGCCTGGAGTGTGAGGAGGGGGCGCGGAATTGTCGAAAAACTGTTTTTT.

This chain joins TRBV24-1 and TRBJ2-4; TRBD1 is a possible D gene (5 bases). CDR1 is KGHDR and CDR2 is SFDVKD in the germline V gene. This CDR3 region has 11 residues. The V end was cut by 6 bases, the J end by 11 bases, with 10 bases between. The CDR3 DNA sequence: TGTGCCACCAGTTCGTGGGGCCTTCAGTACTTC. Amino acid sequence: CATSSWGLQYF.

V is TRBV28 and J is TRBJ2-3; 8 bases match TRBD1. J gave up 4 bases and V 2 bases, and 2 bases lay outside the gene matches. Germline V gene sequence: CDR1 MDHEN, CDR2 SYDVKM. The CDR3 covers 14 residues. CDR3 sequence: CASSLTGGSDTQYF. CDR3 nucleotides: TGTGCCAGCAGTTTAACAGGGGGATCAGATACGCAGTATTTT.

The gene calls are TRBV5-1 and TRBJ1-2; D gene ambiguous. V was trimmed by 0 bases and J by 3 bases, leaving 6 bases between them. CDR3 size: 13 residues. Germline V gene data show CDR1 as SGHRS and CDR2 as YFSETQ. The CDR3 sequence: CASSLAGYYGYTF. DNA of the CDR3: TGCGCCAGCAGCTTGGCGGGGTACTATGGCTACACCTTC.

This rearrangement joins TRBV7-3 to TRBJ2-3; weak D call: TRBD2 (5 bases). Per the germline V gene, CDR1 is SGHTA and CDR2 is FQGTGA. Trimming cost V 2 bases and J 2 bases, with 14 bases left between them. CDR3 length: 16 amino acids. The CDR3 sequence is CASSLFGGSVTDTQYF. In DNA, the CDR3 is TGTGCCAGCAGCTTATTTGGCGGGTCGGTCACAGATACGCAGTATTTT.

CDR3 sequence: CSVFGTSGYEQYF. CDR3 DNA sequence: TGCAGCGTCTTCGGGACTAGCGGATACGAGCAGTACTTC. The chain couples TRBV29-1 to TRBJ2-7, with 11 nucleotides matching TRBD2. The V segment lost 6 bases and the J segment 4 bases; nucleotides outside the gene matches: 5. There are 13 residues in the CDR3. CDR1 is SQVTM and CDR2 is ANQGSEA in the germline V gene.

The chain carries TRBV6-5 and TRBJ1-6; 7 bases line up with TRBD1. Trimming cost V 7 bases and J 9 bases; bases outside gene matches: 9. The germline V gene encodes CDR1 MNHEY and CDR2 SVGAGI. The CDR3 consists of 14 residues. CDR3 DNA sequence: TGTGCCAGCATGAACAGGGGATTAGGTTCACCCCTCCACTTT. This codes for CASMNRGLGSPLHF.